The sequence of this TCR beta chain was determined in a study of blood T cell repertoires in COVID-19 (dated by TCRdb to 2020 to 2022). Context from the whole study: The collaborator samples originated in the United States, Italy and Spain and spanned the acute and convalescent phases of COVID-19. The prospective study material was composed of cDNA or gDNA derived from T cells, B-cell-depleted T cells, or PBMCs. Subjects who had been exposed to COVID-19, were actively infected with it, or had recovered from it provided the deeply sampled blood TCRbeta repertoires that made up the dataset. The repertoires were released in a freely available public database intended as a resource for research on the immune response to SARS-CoV-2. The samples were drawn from the first 160 participants of the ongoing ImmuneRACE study and from more than 1,000 subjects provided by 6 global collaborators. The sample metadata nearly always contained a de-identified subject ID, COVID-19 status, age in years and sex. Where HLA class I and class II types were available, the types were taken from metadata supplied by the sample provider, not from assay-based typing. Points the paper makes about the study in general: How much clinical and demographic metadata was included differed by source and by participant, and the metadata was provided uncurated.

TCRbeta CDR3 regions were amplified from genomic DNA by means of the immunoSEQ Assay, a bias-controlled multiplex PCR. In the original analysis: The number of nucleated cells in each sample was estimated from the amplification of reference gene primers within the assay. To quantify the absolute abundance of each unique TCRbeta CDR3 rearrangement, sequence reads were collapsed and filtered. Productive Simpson clonality was computed per sample as the square root of Simpson's diversity index over productive rearrangements. TCRdb mirrors the immuneACCESS table, restricted to in-frame sequences. Some clones are absent from its copies; in checked studies, under half trace to an unresolved V gene, and the reason for the others is unknown. The DNA was the basis for D and trimming; V, J and clone size are from that table. The sample contains around 180,000 clones, roughly three quarters of them found a single time. The top ten constitute 17% of the sample.

Participants in the prospective study were aged about 18 to 95 years, lived in 24 United States geographic areas, and enrolled through a virtual design. In the prospective study, cohorts were assigned on the basis of participant-reported clinical history obtained from a screening survey and a study questionnaire. Each participant in the prospective study had whole blood, serum and a nasopharyngeal or oropharyngeal swab collected by mobile phlebotomists. Additional blood draws and questionnaires over an approximately 2-month period could optionally be provided by prospective study participants. Before DNA extraction, blood samples from the prospective study were shipped at room temperature or frozen. Turning to this clone: The target of this receptor is not known. Base qualities were left out, and no much larger clone turns up one base away.

The CDR1 and CDR2 encoded by the germline V gene are SGHRS and YFSETQ. From cysteine to phenylalanine, the CDR3 is 17 amino acids long. CDR3 DNA only is kept here, 51 bases in frame from base 1. V was cut back by 1 base and J by 2 bases, leaving a gap of 18 bases between them. This TCR came from a woman between 50 and 59 years old with acute COVID-19. The rearranged segments are TRBV5-1 and TRBJ2-5, with a tentative D gene TRBD2 over 7 matching bases. The material sequenced was PBMCs or T cells enriched from blood (not recorded which). CDR3 region: CASSLRGGAVSQETQYF. The nucleotides are TGCGCCAGCAGCTTGCGTGGGGGGGCCGTGAGTCAAGAGACCCAGTACTTC.